Presented here are 23 T cell receptor beta chains from one specimen sequenced in a study of T cells in localized non-small cell lung cancer. Libraries were prepared by immunoSEQ multiplex PCR; TCRdb keeps only in-frame clonotypes and omits some of them. The table shows about 60,000 clones, with roughly 90% occurring only once. This specimen was peripheral blood, taken before any cancer treatment. These receptors all come from a woman aged 40-69 years with stage I lung adenocarcinoma.

This clone was seen a handful of times. The chain recombines TRBV20-1 with TRBJ2-1; D may be TRBD1 (6 bases). V was trimmed by 5 bases and J by 12 bases, leaving 14 bases between them. Germline assignment: CDR1 DFQATT and CDR2 SNEGSKA (reference sequence). CDR3 length equals 11 residues. CDR3 residues: CSALQGFGQFF. The CDR3 nucleotides read TGCAGTGCTCTACAGGGATTCGGGCAGTTCTTC.

The chain uses TRBV7-9 and TRBJ2-7; TRBD1 matches at 8 bases. Trimming took 3 bases from V and 6 from J; bases not matched to a gene: 4. CDR3 length: 13 amino acids. Per germline, CDR1 SEHNR and CDR2 FQNEAQ (reference sequence). The CDR3 loop is CASSFGTGSEQYF. The CDR3 DNA reads TGTGCCAGCAGCTTCGGGACAGGTAGCGAGCAGTACTTC.

The genes are TRBV28 and TRBJ1-5, with a weak D call TRBD1 (5 bases). The germline V and J ends were trimmed by 5 bases and 2 bases, with 13 bases remaining between them. The CDR3 totals 15 residues. Germline V gene data show CDR1 as MDHEN and CDR2 as SYDVKM. The CDR3 DNA reads TGTGCCAGCAGTCCAACAATAGGGGGCAATCAGCCCCAGCATTTT. It yields the protein CASSPTIGGNQPQHF. Based on the CDR3 plus reference TRBV28 and TRBJ1-5, the full variable domain is DVKVTQSSRYLVKRTGEKVFLECVQDMDHENMFWYRQDPGLGLRLIYFSYDVKMKEKGDIPEGYSVSREKKERFSLILESASTNQTSMYLCASSPTIGGNQPQHFGDGTRLSIL.

The rearrangement uses TRBV7-9 and TRBJ1-1; D is perhaps TRBD1 (5 bases). V dropped 2 bases and J dropped 0 bases, with 10 bases sitting between them. The germline V gene has CDR1 SEHNR and CDR2 FQNEAQ (reference sequence). The CDR3 runs 15 residues. The CDR3 sequence: CASSLRVGVNTEAFF. The CDR3 nucleotides are TGTGCCAGCAGCTTACGAGTAGGGGTGAACACTGAAGCTTTCTTT.

The chain links TRBV27 to TRBJ2-7; D is undetermined. V dropped 3 bases and J dropped 0 bases, with 9 bases sitting between them. This CDR3 is 14 amino acids long. From germline, CDR1 is MNHEY and CDR2 SMNVEV (reference sequence). The CDR3 sequence is CASSLGRLSYEQYF. The CDR3, as DNA: TGTGCCAGCAGTTTGGGTCGGCTCTCCTACGAGCAGTACTTC.

CDR3 loop: CASSRSSQNEKLFF. The CDR3 DNA reads TGTGCCAGCAGTAGAAGCTCCCAAAATGAAAAACTGTTTTTT. J is TRBJ1-4 and V is TRBV27; D is uncertain. The CDR3 contains 14 residues. The ends were cut back, 5 bases at V and 5 bases at J, with 12 bases in the middle. Looked up from germline, CDR1 is MNHEY and CDR2 is SMNVEV (reference sequence).

The V gene is TRBV6-1, the J gene TRBJ2-7, with D unresolved. Between the trimmed V and J ends, which lost 4 bases and 3 bases, there was a span of 10 bases. The CDR3 has 13 amino acids. In germline, CDR1 is MNHNS, CDR2 SASEGT. In DNA, the CDR3 is TGTGCCAGCAGTGCACAGCCCGACTACGAGCAGTACTTC. Translating gives CASSAQPDYEQYF.

V and J are TRBV29-1 and TRBJ1-1, with 10 bases lining up with TRBD1. Looked up from germline, CDR1 is SQVTM and CDR2 is ANQGSEA. This CDR3 is built from 13 residues. The J segment lost 7 bases and the V segment lost 7 bases, leaving 9 bases of the junction unmatched. CDR3 in amino acids: CSGRQGAGIEAFF. CDR3 DNA sequence: TGCAGCGGCCGACAGGGGGCCGGGATTGAAGCTTTCTTT.

This clone was picked up a small number of times. The V and J genes are TRBV27 and TRBJ1-2; TRBD1 might be the D (5 bases). The CDR3 extends over 16 amino acids. With 2 bases removed from V and 5 bases from J, the gap between germline ends came to 18 bases. Germline-derived CDR1 and CDR2 are MNHEY and SMNVEV (reference sequence). The CDR3 bases are TGTGCCAGCAGTTTAACTTGGGGGGATACGGGGTATGGCTACACCTTC. It yields the protein CASSLTWGDTGYGYTF.

CDR3: CASSYRDSGYGYTF. The CDR3 DNA sequence: TGTGCCAGCAGTTACCGGGACAGCGGCTATGGCTACACCTTC. The genes are TRBV27 and TRBJ1-2; 7 positions agree with TRBD1. V lost 4 bases and J lost 4; bases outside the gene matches: 6. Per germline, CDR1 MNHEY and CDR2 SMNVEV (reference sequence). The CDR3 is made up of 14 amino acids.

The chain uses TRBV27 and TRBJ2-5; 11 bases map to TRBD2. The junction had 9 bases not matched to a gene; V was cut back by 7 bases and J by 5 bases. Germline assignment: CDR1 MNHEY and CDR2 SMNVEV (reference sequence). This CDR3 is 15 amino acids long. The CDR3 region has the DNA TGTGCCAGCACCAAACTAGCGGGAGATGTTGAGACCCAGTACTTC. This sequence encodes CASTKLAGDVETQYF.

The chain joins TRBV28 to TRBJ1-4; D might be TRBD1 (5 bases). The V gene lost 2 bases and the J gene lost 8 bases, with 12 bases spanning the gap. The CDR3 covers 14 residues. Germline CDR1 MDHEN, CDR2 SYDVKM. DNA for the CDR3: TGTGCCAGCAGTTTACCCCAGGGCAGAGAAAAACTGTTTTTT. Its translation: CASSLPQGREKLFF.

The chain uses TRBV7-2 and TRBJ2-5, with a possible D match to TRBD2 (5 bases). V gave up 4 bases and J gave up 5 bases, with 14 bases separating them. Germline loops: CDR1 SGHTA, CDR2 FQGNSA. CDR3 length: 14 residues. CDR3 in DNA: TGTGCCAGCAGCTCCCGGGGAACTCGGGAGACCCAGTACTTC. Its translation is CASSSRGTRETQYF. The full variable domain, its missing parts supplied by reference TRBV7-2 and TRBJ2-5, is GAGVSQSPSNKVTEKGKDVELRCDPISGHTALYWYRQSLGQGLEFLIYFQGNSAPDKSGLPSDRFSAERTGGSVSTLTIQRTQQEDSAVYLCASSSRGTRETQYFGPGTRLLVL.

The chain uses TRBV4-1 and TRBJ1-4; D not certain. V shed 1 base and J shed 7 bases, with 10 bases lying between them. Germline V CDR1 and CDR2: MGHRA, YSYEKL. The CDR3 spans 14 residues. The CDR3 bases are TGCGCCAGCAGCCAAGGCGTGGCCGGTGAAAAACTGTTTTTT. Translating it yields CASSQGVAGEKLFF.

This chain connects TRBV19 to TRBJ1-1; perhaps TRBD1 as D (5 bases). This CDR3 has 13 residues. Germline CDR1 and CDR2: LNHDA and SQIVND (reference sequence). Trimming cost V 3 bases and J 5 bases, with 10 bases left between them. DNA of the CDR3: TGTGCCAGTAGTATCGGGGGGGGTACTGAAGCTTTCTTT. It specifies CASSIGGGTEAFF.

The rearrangement links TRBV10-3 to TRBJ2-1; D possibly corresponds to TRBD2 (6 bases). Deletions cut 4 bases from V and 2 bases from J, with 15 bases between. CDR1 and CDR2 (germline): ENHRY, SYGVKD. The CDR3 is made up of 16 amino acids. CDR3 loop: CAISGTLGGAYNEQFF. CDR3 DNA sequence: TGTGCCATCAGTGGGACTCTGGGGGGAGCCTACAATGAGCAGTTCTTC.

The chain employs TRBV7-2 and TRBJ2-7; perhaps TRBD2 as D (5 bases). Looked up from germline, CDR1 is SGHTA and CDR2 is FQGNSA. V gave up 4 bases and J gave up 0 bases, with 10 bases separating them. This CDR3 is 14 amino acids long. CDR3 DNA sequence: TGTGCCAGCAGCTCCTACACTAGCTCCTACGAGCAGTACTTC. Its translation is CASSSYTSSYEQYF. Filled out from reference TRBV7-2 and TRBJ2-7, the complete variable domain reads GAGVSQSPSNKVTEKGKDVELRCDPISGHTALYWYRQSLGQGLEFLIYFQGNSAPDKSGLPSDRFSAERTGGSVSTLTIQRTQQEDSAVYLCASSSYTSSYEQYFGPGTRLTVT.

The rearrangement uses TRBV5-1 and TRBJ1-3; 7 bases agree with TRBD1. Trimming removed 4 bases from V and 2 bases from J; junction bases left unmatched: 6. The CDR3 extends over 15 amino acids. Germline V gene sequence: CDR1 SGHRS, CDR2 YFSETQ. The CDR3 region is CASSRQGGTGNTIYF. The CDR3 coding sequence is TGCGCCAGCAGCCGACAGGGTGGCACTGGAAACACCATATATTTT.

The chain employs TRBV11-3 and TRBJ1-2; D not certain. The CDR3 covers 16 residues. The germline V gene encodes CDR1 SGHNT and CDR2 YENEEA. The V gene lost 0 bases and the J gene lost 6 bases, with 17 bases spanning the gap. Here the CDR3 DNA reads TGTGCCAGCAGCTTAGACCGAACTGACCGATTTAATGGCTACACCTTC. Residues: CASSLDRTDRFNGYTF.

J is TRBJ1-2 and V is TRBV6-1; a weak D match, TRBD1 (5 bases). The CDR3 is made up of 15 amino acids. Germline lookup yields CDR1 MNHNS and CDR2 SASEGT. The germline V and J ends were trimmed by 7 bases and 5 bases, with 20 bases remaining between them. The CDR3 spells CASTTGGSGGYGYTF. The CDR3 nucleotides read TGTGCCAGCACCACCGGGGGATCTGGGGGGTATGGCTACACCTTC.

The CDR3: CASSEGQGLGTGELFF. The DNA of the CDR3 is TGTGCCAGCAGTGAAGGGCAGGGTCTTGGAACCGGGGAGCTGTTTTTT. V and J are TRBV2 and TRBJ2-2, with D maybe TRBD1 (5 bases). Trimming took 1 base from V and 5 from J, leaving 14 bases between them. Germline CDR1 and CDR2: SNHLY and FYNNEI. The CDR3 is 16 amino acids.

This clone has a single count. The V gene is TRBV18, the J gene TRBJ2-1; tentatively, D is TRBD2 (6 bases). The CDR3 has 13 amino acids. V was pared by 2 bases and J by 4 bases, with 6 bases between. In germline, CDR1 is KGHSH, CDR2 LQKENI. The CDR3 DNA is TGTGCCAGCTCACCAGGACTATACAATGAGCAGTTCTTC. Its protein product is CASSPGLYNEQFF.

The gene calls are TRBV7-3 and TRBJ2-1; either TRBD1 or TRBD2 may supply D (5 bases each). The length of the CDR3 is 13 residues. From germline, CDR1 is SGHTA and CDR2 FQGTGA. The V and J ends lost 6 bases and 5 bases respectively, with 11 bases between them. Written as DNA, the CDR3 is TGTGCCAGCAGATGGGGACCAAACAATGAGCAGTTCTTC. Translating gives CASRWGPNNEQFF. The variable domain in full, with the rest retrieved from reference TRBV7-3 and TRBJ2-1, is GAGVSQTPSNKVTEKGKYVELRCDPISGHTALYWYRQSLGQGPEFLIYFQGTGAADDSGLPNDRFFAVRPEGSVSTLKIQRTERGDSAVYLCASRWGPNNEQFFGPGTRLTVL.